This T cell receptor beta chain comes out of a study of blood T cell repertoires in COVID-19. The overall study: Acute-phase and convalescent COVID-19 samples originated in the United States, Italy and Spain. Sample material is recorded as cDNA or gDNA derived from T cells, B-cell-depleted T cells, or PBMCs.

Authors' data handling: Estimated nucleated cell counts came from reference gene primer amplification. The method was immunoSEQ multiplex PCR; TCRdb's version includes in-frame clones alone and lacks a portion of them. V and J calls and clone size are as listed in that table; D and trimming were resolved from the DNA. The repertoire has 190,000 or so clones, about 77% of them found once; the top ten carry 2.8%. This clone is a singleton in its sample. The TCR originated in a woman older than 75 with active or convalescent COVID-19. The sequenced sample consisted of peripheral blood.

The chain's CDR3 is CASSPSWPNYGYTF. CDR3 sequence (DNA): TGTGCCAGCAGCCCGTCGTGGCCTAACTATGGCTACACCTTC. The chain recombines TRBV6-5 with TRBJ1-2, with no clear D. This CDR3 region has 14 residues. Germline lookup yields CDR1 MNHEY and CDR2 SVGAGI. Trimming removed 6 bases from V and 0 bases from J, with 11 bases in between.